Described below is a single TCR beta chain sequence and its context. These data are taken from a study of blood T cell repertoires in COVID-19. Repertoires were generated with immunoSEQ multiplex PCR, while TCRdb's copy carries only in-frame clones and drops some. Here the sample spans over 200,000 clones, more than 70% being singletons. Trimming pared 4 bases from V and 4 bases from J, leaving 20 bases between. This CDR3 spans 17 amino acids. Per the germline V gene, CDR1 is KGHDR and CDR2 is SFDVKD. The specimen was peripheral blood. The sequence derives from a middle-aged woman who had recovered from COVID-19. The chain links TRBV24-1 to TRBJ2-3, with D possibly TRBD2 on 6 matching bases. The CDR3 sequence: CATSDPQDYLAADTQYF. Here the CDR3 DNA reads TGTGCCACCAGTGACCCACAGGACTACTTGGCCGCAGATACGCAGTATTTT.